One and the same sample provided the 28 T cell receptor beta chains below, sequenced in a study of monozygotic twins with inflammatory bowel disease. TCRdb re-called the 5' RACE reads and gives one entry per CDR3 protein, without DNA. The table lists around 450,000 distinct CDR3 sequences. The specimen was blood. These receptors were taken from a human donor with ulcerative colitis or Crohn's disease, or a healthy co-twin of an affected twin (not recorded which).

The V gene is TRBV6-1, the J gene TRBJ2-1; TCRdb names TRBD1, which stays unverified in the absence of DNA. CDR1 is MNHNS and CDR2 is SASEGT in the germline V gene. The CDR3 loop spans 16 amino acids. CDR3 loop: CASSPGTDVSYNEQFF.

This chain joins TRBV29-1 and TRBJ2-7; TCRdb proposes TRBD1, but this gene call is untestable without DNA. The CDR3 extends over 11 amino acids. Germline assignment: CDR1 SQVTM and CDR2 ANQGSEA. CDR3 residues: CSVDQGYEQYF.

The chain combines TRBV18 with TRBJ2-2; no DNA is available, so the TRBD1 call from TCRdb remains unchecked. The germline V gene encodes CDR1 KGHSH and CDR2 LQKENI. CDR3 length equals 15 residues. The CDR3 loop is CASSSETGYTGELFF.

The rearrangement uses TRBV12-3 or TRBV12-4 and TRBJ2-7; the TRBD1 assignment by TCRdb is unverifiable without DNA. This CDR3 comprises 14 residues. The CDR3 loop reads CASSIRGQGKEQYF.

The chain has TRBV7-9 and TRBJ1-6; TCRdb gives TRBD1 as the D gene, but with no DNA this cannot be confirmed. The length of the CDR3 is 13 residues. Germline CDR1 SEHNR, CDR2 FQNEAQ (reference sequence). CDR3 in amino acids: CASSLPPNSPLHF.

The chain is built from TRBV24-1 and TRBJ1-2. The CDR3 is 14 residues long. Germline CDR1 reads KGHDR; CDR2 reads SFDVKD. This CDR3 reads CATSEKGRRYGYTF.

The chain has TRBV18 and TRBJ2-3; TCRdb's D gene call, TRBD1, goes unchecked for lack of DNA. CDR1 is KGHSH, CDR2 LQKENI, per germline. The CDR3 length is 14 residues. The CDR3 is CASSPWDGTDTQYF.

The chain joins TRBV6-5 to TRBJ2-2; absent DNA, TCRdb's TRBD1 call cannot be checked. Germline V lookup: CDR1 MNHEY, CDR2 SVGAGI. CDR3 length: 13 residues. This CDR3 is CASNETGVGELFF.

The chain links TRBV7-9 to TRBJ2-1. Germline V CDR1 and CDR2: SEHNR, FQNEAQ (reference sequence). The length of the CDR3 is 13 residues. The CDR3 sequence is CASSTTDSDEQFF.

V usage is TRBV18 and J usage is TRBJ2-1; with no DNA, the TCRdb D assignment of TRBD1 cannot be verified. CDR3 length equals 15 residues. CDR1 and CDR2 from the germline V gene are KGHSH and LQKENI. CDR3 loop: CASSQTTGYYNEQFF.

V and J are TRBV14 and TRBJ2-2; TCRdb names TRBD1, which stays unverified in the absence of DNA. Germline V gene lookup returns CDR1 SGHDN and CDR2 FVKESK. This CDR3 is 18 amino acids long. This CDR3 reads CASSPLLGEQGGTGELFF.

V gene TRBV7-3 combines with J gene TRBJ2-3. This CDR3 spans 17 amino acids. CDR1 SGHTA and CDR2 FQGTGA come from the germline V gene. The CDR3: CASSHLGGFPSTDTQYF.

The chain is built from TRBV4-1 and TRBJ2-1; TCRdb's assignment of TRBD2 cannot be checked, as there is no DNA. Per the germline V gene, CDR1 is MGHRA and CDR2 is YSYEKL. This CDR3 region has 17 residues. The CDR3 reads CASSQRRETSSYNEQFF.

The J gene is TRBJ2-7, the V gene TRBV5-4; the D gene TCRdb calls, TRBD2, cannot be checked with no DNA. CDR1 and CDR2 (germline): SGHNT, YYREEE (reference sequence). The CDR3 is 15 residues long. CDR3 region: CASSSPAGLSYEQYF.

V gene TRBV7-9 combines with J gene TRBJ2-3; checking the TCRdb D call of TRBD2 is not possible without DNA. The CDR3 contains 15 residues. From germline, CDR1 is SEHNR and CDR2 FQNEAQ (reference sequence). The CDR3 protein is CASSPRLSPTDTQYF.

The chain is built from TRBV12-3 or TRBV12-4 and TRBJ1-1. CDR3 length: 14 residues. CDR3 protein: CASSLKRANTEAFF.

This chain uses TRBV20-1 with TRBJ2-3; without DNA, the TCRdb call of TRBD2 cannot be checked. In germline, CDR1 is DFQATT, CDR2 SNEGSKA (reference sequence). This CDR3 has 17 amino acids. The CDR3 sequence is CSASHVLKAGGGGTQYF.

The gene calls are TRBV29-1 and TRBJ1-1; the TCRdb call, TRBD1, lacks DNA for checking. Looked up from germline, CDR1 is SQVTM and CDR2 is ANQGSEA. The CDR3 extends over 19 amino acids. CDR3 loop: CSVLAGGQPGGKMNTEAFF.

The gene calls are TRBV6-5 and TRBJ2-1. This CDR3 has 13 amino acids. Per germline, CDR1 MNHEY and CDR2 SVGAGI. CDR3 loop: CASFSSSYNEQFF.

The chain links TRBV5-1 to TRBJ2-5; the TRBD1 assignment by TCRdb is unverifiable without DNA. Germline CDR1 reads SGHRS; CDR2 reads YFSETQ. The CDR3 extends over 14 amino acids. The CDR3 sequence: CASRRDLMGETQYF.

The chain joins TRBV7-9 to TRBJ1-6; TCRdb's D call of TRBD1 is untestable without DNA. CDR3 size: 14 residues. Germline CDR1 reads SEHNR; CDR2 reads FQNEAQ (reference sequence). The CDR3 sequence is CASSLEGRNSPLHF.

The chain is built from TRBV28 and TRBJ2-5; the D call from TCRdb, TRBD1, cannot be confirmed without DNA. Germline V gives CDR1 MDHEN, CDR2 SYDVKM. The CDR3 consists of 13 residues. The CDR3 loop reads CASRKGGQETQYF.

The chain recombines TRBV19 with TRBJ1-3; TCRdb gives TRBD1 as the D gene, but with no DNA this cannot be confirmed. Germline V gene sequence: CDR1 LNHDA, CDR2 SQIVND (reference sequence). There are 17 residues in the CDR3. The CDR3 sequence is CASVWLGGQGHGNTIYF.

V is TRBV18 and J is TRBJ2-1; TCRdb outputs TRBD2, but without DNA this stays unchecked. Germline V gene data show CDR1 as KGHSH and CDR2 as LQKENI. CDR3 length: 18 residues. The CDR3 is CASSPGLAGHSSYNEQFF.

The chain carries TRBV5-1 and TRBJ1-2. CDR3 length: 15 amino acids. Germline CDR1 SGHRS, CDR2 YFSETQ. CDR3: CASSFGRDPFYGYTF. The full variable domain, in which reference TRBV5-1 and TRBJ1-2 provide the parts outside the CDR3, is KAGVTQTPRYLIKTRGQQVTLSCSPISGHRSVSWYQQTPGQGLQFLFEYFSETQRNKGNFPGRFSGRQFSNSRSEMNVSTLELGDSALYLCASSFGRDPFYGYTFGSGTRLTVV.

The chain has TRBV11-2 and TRBJ2-5; TCRdb indicates TRBD2, and absent DNA this call remains unverified. The CDR3 is made up of 16 amino acids. Germline lookup yields CDR1 SGHAT and CDR2 FQNNGV. CDR3 protein: CASSPPGLAVQETQYF.

The rearrangement joins TRBV3-1 to TRBJ2-7. Germline assignment: CDR1 LGHDT and CDR2 YNNKEL (reference sequence). This CDR3 region has 16 residues. CDR3 region: CASSQDSSLTGYEQYF.

The gene calls are TRBV20-1 and TRBJ1-2; the D call from TCRdb, TRBD1, cannot be confirmed without DNA. The CDR3 is 12 residues long. Per the germline V gene, CDR1 is DFQATT and CDR2 is SNEGSKA (reference sequence). The CDR3 is CSALTLNYGYTF.